The 2 T cell receptor beta chains below were found in one sample sequenced in a study of CD8+ T cells in alopecia areata. Reverse transcription of extracted RNA yielded cDNA, which provided the sequencing template. Repertoires were generated with immunoSEQ multiplex PCR, while TCRdb's copy carries only in-frame clones and drops some. Among approximately 150,000 clones listed, 50% to 65% were seen once. What was sequenced was CD4+ T cells sorted from blood. The receptors come from a human donor in good health.

This clone was recorded a few times. This chain connects TRBV29-1 to TRBJ2-7, with D perhaps given as TRBD1 or TRBD2 (5 bases each). The CDR3 is made up of 13 amino acids. V was shortened by 0 bases and J by 7 bases, with 13 bases between the two germline ends. Germline V gives CDR1 SQVTM, CDR2 ANQGSEA. The CDR3 region is CSVEDLGDVEQYF. In DNA form, the CDR3 reads TGCAGCGTTGAAGACTTGGGGGACGTGGAGCAGTACTTC.

This clone was counted between two and nine times. The chain has TRBV2 and TRBJ1-5; maybe TRBD1 (5 bases). CDR1 SNHLY and CDR2 FYNNEI come from the germline V gene. The CDR3 consists of 15 residues. Trimming cost V 2 bases and J 0 bases, with 8 bases left between them. The CDR3 region has the DNA TGTGCCAGCAGTGAACAGGGAGGTAGCAATCAGCCCCAGCATTTT. It translates to CASSEQGGSNQPQHF.